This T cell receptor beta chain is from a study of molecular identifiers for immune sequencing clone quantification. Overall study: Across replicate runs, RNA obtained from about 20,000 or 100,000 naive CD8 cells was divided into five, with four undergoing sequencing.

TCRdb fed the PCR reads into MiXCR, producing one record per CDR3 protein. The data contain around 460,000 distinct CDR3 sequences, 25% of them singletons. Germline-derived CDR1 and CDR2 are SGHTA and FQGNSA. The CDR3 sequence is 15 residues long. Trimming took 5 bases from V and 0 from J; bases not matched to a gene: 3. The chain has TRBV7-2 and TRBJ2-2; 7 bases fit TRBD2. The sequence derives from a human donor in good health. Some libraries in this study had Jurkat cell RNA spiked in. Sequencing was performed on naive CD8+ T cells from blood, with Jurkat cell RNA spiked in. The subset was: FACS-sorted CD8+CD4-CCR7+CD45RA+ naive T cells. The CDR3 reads CASSLGGANTGELFF. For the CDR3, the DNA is TGTGCCAGCAGCCTTGGGGGGGCGAACACCGGGGAGCTGTTTTTT.